The 30 T cell receptor beta chains below come from one sample, sequenced in a study of monozygotic twins with inflammatory bowel disease. TCRdb reprocessed the 5' RACE reads and reports one entry per CDR3 protein, with no DNA. The sample has over 150,000 distinct CDR3 sequences. Sequences were obtained from blood. The receptors here all came from a human donor with ulcerative colitis or Crohn's disease, or a healthy co-twin of an affected twin (not recorded which).

The chain carries TRBV5-1 and TRBJ1-2; checking the TCRdb D call of TRBD1 is not possible without DNA. Looked up from germline, CDR1 is SGHRS and CDR2 is YFSETQ. The CDR3 length is 17 residues. This CDR3 reads CASSLRDRGQVDYGYTF.

The chain is built from TRBV21-1 and TRBJ1-4. TRBV21-1 is deemed a pseudogene. The CDR3 consists of 15 residues. The CDR3 reads CASSNLGLCNEKLFF.

V and J are TRBV20-1 and TRBJ1-1; checking the TCRdb D call of TRBD1 is not possible without DNA. Looked up from germline, CDR1 is DFQATT and CDR2 is SNEGSKA (reference sequence). The CDR3 totals 14 residues. CDR3 region: CSARLGGGRTEAFF.

The chain is built from TRBV28 and TRBJ1-5. Looked up from germline, CDR1 is MDHEN and CDR2 is SYDVKM. The CDR3 contains 16 residues. The CDR3 reads CASSLPFTYRNQPQHF.

The chain combines TRBV28 with TRBJ2-5; TCRdb's assignment of TRBD2 cannot be checked, as there is no DNA. Germline V CDR1 and CDR2: MDHEN, SYDVKM. The CDR3 contains 16 residues. The chain's CDR3 is CASSSSWERFSETQYF.

The chain carries TRBV4-3 and TRBJ1-2; as DNA is missing, the TRBD1 call by TCRdb cannot be tested. The germline gives CDR1 LGHNA, CDR2 YSLEER. This CDR3 region has 15 residues. CDR3 sequence reads: CASSQNTGDGYGYTF.

The rearrangement uses TRBV28 and TRBJ2-4. Germline V gene data show CDR1 as MDHEN and CDR2 as SYDVKM. CDR3 length: 14 residues. This CDR3 is CASSPSVAKNIQYF.

The rearrangement joins TRBV20-1 to TRBJ1-4; the D call from TCRdb, TRBD1, cannot be confirmed without DNA. CDR1 and CDR2 (germline): DFQATT, SNEGSKA (reference sequence). CDR3 length: 16 amino acids. The CDR3 sequence is CSARDNRAAVDEKLFF.

The chain recombines TRBV2 with TRBJ2-5; there is no DNA to check the TCRdb D call of TRBD1. Looked up from germline, CDR1 is SNHLY and CDR2 is FYNNEI. The CDR3 has 13 residues. This chain's CDR3 is CASNRGLQETQYF.

V usage is TRBV18 and J usage is TRBJ2-1; the D call of TRBD1 rests on TCRdb alone, since no DNA is present to check it. Germline-derived CDR1 and CDR2 are KGHSH and LQKENI. The CDR3 spans 14 residues. CDR3 residues: CASSDRQGGDEQFF.

The chain recombines TRBV6-2 or TRBV6-3 with TRBJ1-5. Germline values: CDR1 MNHEY, CDR2 SVGEGT. There are 18 residues in the CDR3. This chain's CDR3 is CASSYSRVSQRGNQPQHF.

The chain has TRBV9 and TRBJ2-6; TCRdb proposes TRBD1, but this gene call is untestable without DNA. The CDR3 has 21 amino acids. Germline V lookup: CDR1 SGDLS, CDR2 YYNGEE. The CDR3 sequence is CASSVAQRDPSLASGANVLTF.

The chain joins TRBV28 to TRBJ2-5; with no DNA, the TCRdb D assignment of TRBD1 cannot be verified. The CDR3 consists of 14 residues. Germline assignment: CDR1 MDHEN and CDR2 SYDVKM. The CDR3 loop is CASSPRQKGETQYF.

V gene TRBV12-3 or TRBV12-4 combines with J gene TRBJ1-1. The CDR3 contains 14 residues. The CDR3 spells CASSFWDKNTEAFF.

The rearrangement joins TRBV5-1 to TRBJ2-7. Per the germline V gene, CDR1 is SGHRS and CDR2 is YFSETQ. The CDR3 is 12 residues long. The CDR3 sequence is CASSWEGYEQYF.

The CDR3 reads CASSFSTLGRVGSYGYTF. V is TRBV27 and J is TRBJ1-2; absent DNA, TCRdb's TRBD1 call cannot be checked. The germline V gene encodes CDR1 MNHEY and CDR2 SMNVEV (reference sequence). The CDR3 sequence is 18 residues long.

The chain's CDR3 is CASSLDDRGWGEQYF. The genes are TRBV5-8 and TRBJ2-7; with no DNA, the TCRdb D assignment of TRBD1 cannot be verified. The CDR3 has 15 residues. From germline, CDR1 is SGHTS and CDR2 YDEGEE. The variable domain in full, completed from reference TRBV5-8 and TRBJ2-7, reads EAGVTQSPTHLIKTRGQQATLRCSPISGHTSVYWYQQALGLGLQFLLWYDEGEERNRGNFPPRFSGRQFPNYSSELNVNALELEDSALYLCASSLDDRGWGEQYFGPGTRLTVT.

The chain combines TRBV5-1 with TRBJ2-7; TCRdb's D call of TRBD1 is untestable without DNA. The germline V gene encodes CDR1 SGHRS and CDR2 YFSETQ. There are 12 residues in the CDR3. The CDR3: CASSLQGNEQYF.

The chain combines TRBV5-1 with TRBJ2-1; TCRdb's D gene call, TRBD2, goes unchecked for lack of DNA. Germline loops: CDR1 SGHRS, CDR2 YFSETQ. This CDR3 spans 15 amino acids. This CDR3 reads CASSSRTSSYNEQFF. The complete variable domain, with remaining parts taken from reference TRBV5-1 and TRBJ2-1, reads KAGVTQTPRYLIKTRGQQVTLSCSPISGHRSVSWYQQTPGQGLQFLFEYFSETQRNKGNFPGRFSGRQFSNSRSEMNVSTLELGDSALYLCASSSRTSSYNEQFFGPGTRLTVL.

The chain recombines TRBV27 with TRBJ2-5; TCRdb names TRBD1, which stays unverified in the absence of DNA. The germline CDR1 and CDR2 sequences are MNHEY and SMNVEV (reference sequence). The CDR3 runs 15 residues. The CDR3 reads CASSFGAGDQETQYF.

The rearrangement joins TRBV5-4 to TRBJ2-1. From germline, CDR1 is SGHNT and CDR2 YYREEE (reference sequence). CDR3 length equals 16 residues. CDR3: CASSLGGQGVYNEQFF.

The CDR3 loop is CATRGPGNEQFF. J is TRBJ2-1 and V is TRBV24-1; the D call from TCRdb, TRBD1, cannot be confirmed without DNA. Germline CDR1 and CDR2: KGHDR and SFDVKD. The CDR3 is 12 residues long.

This chain connects TRBV15 to TRBJ2-7. Germline CDR1 reads LNHNV; CDR2 reads YYDKDF (reference sequence). This CDR3 is built from 15 residues. The CDR3 here is CATSRDPQASYEQYF.

The CDR3 region is CASSFQLPGRGSQETQYF. V gene TRBV5-1 combines with J gene TRBJ2-5; TCRdb calls TRBD1, which cannot be checked without DNA. CDR3 length equals 18 residues. CDR1 SGHRS and CDR2 YFSETQ come from the germline V gene.

The rearrangement links TRBV19 to TRBJ2-1; absent DNA, TCRdb's TRBD2 call cannot be checked. This CDR3 region has 18 residues. Germline CDR1 reads LNHDA; CDR2 reads SQIVND (reference sequence). CDR3 sequence: CASSIVVGGSGRVTEQFF.

CDR3 protein: CASSPPHANYGYTF. The V and J genes are TRBV21-1 and TRBJ1-2. TRBV21-1 is labeled a pseudogene. The length of the CDR3 is 14 residues.

The chain has TRBV29-1 and TRBJ2-1; the TCRdb D gene call, TRBD2, has no DNA to confirm it. Germline V lookup: CDR1 SQVTM, CDR2 ANQGSEA. The CDR3 length is 14 residues. CDR3: CSVGKREGRYEQFF.

CDR3: CASSVAGGTYEQYF. The V and J genes are TRBV9 and TRBJ2-7; the D call of TRBD2 rests on TCRdb alone, since no DNA is present to check it. There are 14 residues in the CDR3. Germline CDR1 is SGDLS and CDR2 is YYNGEE.

The V gene is TRBV3-1, the J gene TRBJ2-6; TCRdb's D call of TRBD1 is untestable without DNA. CDR1 is LGHDT and CDR2 is YNNKEL in the germline V gene (reference sequence). The CDR3 runs 13 residues. The CDR3 spells CASSPGTANVLTF.

This chain uses TRBV5-1 with TRBJ2-2; with no DNA, the TCRdb D assignment of TRBD2 cannot be verified. Germline loops: CDR1 SGHRS, CDR2 YFSETQ. This CDR3 spans 14 amino acids. The chain's CDR3 is CASSNSGRTGELFF.